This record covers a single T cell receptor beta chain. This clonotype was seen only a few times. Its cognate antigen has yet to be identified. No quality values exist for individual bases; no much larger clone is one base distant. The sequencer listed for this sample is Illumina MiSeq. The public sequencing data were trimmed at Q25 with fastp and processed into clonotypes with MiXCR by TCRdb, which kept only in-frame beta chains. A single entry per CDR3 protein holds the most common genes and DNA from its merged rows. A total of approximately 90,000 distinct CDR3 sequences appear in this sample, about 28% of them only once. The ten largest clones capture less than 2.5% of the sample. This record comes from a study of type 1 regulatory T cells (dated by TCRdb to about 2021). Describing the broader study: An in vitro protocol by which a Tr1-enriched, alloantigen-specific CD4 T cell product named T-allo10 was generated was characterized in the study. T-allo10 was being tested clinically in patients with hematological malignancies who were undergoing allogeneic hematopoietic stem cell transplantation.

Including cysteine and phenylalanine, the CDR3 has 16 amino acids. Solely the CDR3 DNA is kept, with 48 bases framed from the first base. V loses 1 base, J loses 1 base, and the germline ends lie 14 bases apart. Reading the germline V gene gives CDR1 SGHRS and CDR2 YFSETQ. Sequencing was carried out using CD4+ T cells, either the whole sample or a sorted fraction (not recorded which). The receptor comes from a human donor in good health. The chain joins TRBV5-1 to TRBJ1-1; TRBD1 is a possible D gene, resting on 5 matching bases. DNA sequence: TGCGCCAGCAGCTTGTATCAGGGTATCGAGAACACTGAAGCTTTCTTT. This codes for CASSLYQGIENTEAFF.